This is a list of T cell receptor beta chains from one sample in a study of neurological immune-mediated disorders. Each CDR3 protein is one row after TCRdb ran MiXCR on the 5' RACE reads. The sample shows about 43,000 distinct CDR3 sequences, about 13% of them seen only once. The specimen sequenced was PBMCs. The receptors originated from a female donor in good health. Each CDR3 is given with its conserved first and last residue. D genes are given only for firm matches. Rows give clone size only sometimes, using once, few, many, or a class for an expanded clone.

d_gene	len	v_gene	abundance	j_gene	CDR3aa	CDR3nt
TRBD1	14	TRBV6-5	many	TRBJ1-5	CASSRQGTYQPQHF	TGTGCCAGCAGCCGACAGGGAACCTATCAGCCCCAGCATTTT
TRBD1	16	TRBV5-1	medium-sized	TRBJ2-2	CASSETGGARTGELFF	TGCGCCAGCAGTGAGACAGGGGGCGCGAGAACCGGGGAGCTGTTTTTT
-	14	TRBV7-8	many	TRBJ2-7	CASSSRYSLYEQYF	TGTGCCAGCAGCTCCCGGTACAGTCTCTACGAGCAGTACTTC
-	16	TRBV7-7	-	TRBJ2-2	CASLKAGAVRTGELIF	TGTGCCAGTCTTAAAGCAGGGGCCGTGCGCACCGGGGAGCTGATTTTT
-	14	TRBV20-1	many	TRBJ1-2	CSAIGAGRNYGYTF	TGCAGTGCTATAGGGGCAGGGAGAAACTATGGCTACACCTTC
TRBD1	13	TRBV29-1	many	TRBJ2-1	CSPRDSLSNEQFF	TGCAGCCCTAGGGACAGTCTCTCTAATGAGCAGTTCTTC
-	16	TRBV5-1	many	TRBJ2-3	CASSLEGVESTDTQYF	TGCGCCAGCAGCTTGGAAGGGGTAGAGAGCACAGATACGCAGTATTTT
-	12	TRBV5-1	many	TRBJ1-1	CASSITNTEAFF	TGCGCCAGCAGCATAACGAACACTGAAGCTTTCTTT
-	16	TRBV7-2	many	TRBJ2-3	CASSKDGAGFLDTQYF	TGTGCCAGCAGCAAAGACGGGGCGGGGTTTTTGGATACGCAGTATTTT
-	13	TRBV7-8	-	TRBJ2-7	CASSLDLYYEQYF	TGTGCCAGCAGCTTAGACCTATACTACGAGCAGTACTTC
-	14	TRBV7-2	many	TRBJ2-3	CASSLTKTWDTQYF	TGTGCCAGCAGCTTGACTAAGACTTGGGATACGCAGTATTTT
-	10	TRBV6-6	many	TRBJ1-1	CASSGTEAFF	TGTGCCAGTTCAGGGACTGAAGCTTTCTTT
TRBD2	16	TRBV29-1	-	TRBJ2-1	CSVPGLAGGPNIDQFF	TGCAGCGTTCCCGGGCTAGCGGGAGGGCCAAACATTGACCAGTTCTTC
-	13	TRBV5-1	many	TRBJ2-1	CASRPGPNNEQFF	TGCGCCAGCAGACCGGGGCCCAACAATGAGCAGTTCTTC
-	13	TRBV3-1	many	TRBJ1-2	CASSPQGRYGYTF	TGTGCCAGCAGCCCTCAGGGGCGGTATGGCTACACCTTC
TRBD2	18	TRBV9	many	TRBJ2-2	CASSVGTSGRARTGELFF	TGTGCCAGCAGCGTCGGGACTAGCGGGAGGGCGCGCACCGGGGAGCTGTTTTTT
-	12	TRBV7-9	many	TRBJ1-1	CASSLAERGAFF	TGTGCCAGCAGCTTAGCCGAGAGAGGAGCTTTCTTT
-	13	TRBV6-5	many	TRBJ1-2	CASSVTASYGYTF	TGTGCCAGCAGTGTCACGGCGAGCTATGGCTACACCTTC
-	14	TRBV7-2	many	TRBJ2-5	CASSLVSFQETQYF	TGTGCCAGCAGCTTAGTGAGCTTTCAAGAGACCCAGTACTTC
-	13	TRBV20-1	many	TRBJ1-2	CSARGGFDYGYTF	TGCAGTGCCCGTGGGGGGTTCGACTATGGCTACACCTTC
TRBD1	17	TRBV9	-	TRBJ1-2	CASSARRVYRGLYGYTF	TGTGCCAGCAGCGCCCGCCGTGTGTACAGGGGACTCTATGGCTACACCTTC
-	12	TRBV12-3/TRBV12-4	many	TRBJ1-2	CASSLERYGYTF	TGTGCCAGCAGTTTAGAGCGGTATGGCTACACCTTC
TRBD2	15	TRBV5-1	many	TRBJ2-1	CASSLGLAGVDEQFF	TGCGCCAGCAGCTTAGGGCTAGCGGGAGTGGATGAGCAGTTCTTC
-	13	TRBV12-3/TRBV12-4	many	TRBJ2-4	CASSLRQENIQYF	TGTGCCAGCAGTTTAAGGCAGGAAAACATTCAGTACTTC
-	17	TRBV5-5	few	TRBJ2-2	CASSLKRAGSNTGELFF	TGTGCCAGCAGCTTAAAGAGGGCCGGATCCAACACCGGGGAGCTGTTTTTT
-	13	TRBV12-3/TRBV12-4	many	TRBJ2-7	CASSFRFTYEQYF	TGTGCCAGCAGTTTTCGATTTACCTACGAGCAGTACTTC
-	15	TRBV3-1	many	TRBJ1-2	CASSQGGAGFYGYTF	TGTGCCAGCAGCCAAGGAGGGGCAGGGTTCTATGGCTACACCTTC
-	14	TRBV12-3/TRBV12-4	many	TRBJ2-1	CASSRFNYYSEQFF	TGTGCCAGCAGTCGGTTTAACTACTACAGTGAGCAGTTCTTC
TRBD2	15	TRBV7-9	once	TRBJ2-1	CAISFPGLAALEQFF	TGTGCCATCAGCTTTCCGGGACTAGCGGCTCTGGAGCAGTTCTTC
-	13	TRBV14	many	TRBJ2-1	CASKDASDNEQFF	TGTGCCAGCAAGGATGCTTCGGACAATGAGCAGTTCTTC
-	13	TRBV29-1	many	TRBJ1-1	CSALDWGSTEAFF	TGCAGCGCTTTAGATTGGGGGAGCACTGAAGCTTTCTTT
-	10	TRBV29-1	-	TRBJ2-1	CSVGGYEQFF	TGCAGCGTTGGTGGGTATGAGCAGTTCTTC
-	14	TRBV7-8	-	TRBJ2-7	CASSFLEGSYEQYF	TGTGCCAGCAGCTTTCTGGAGGGGTCCTACGAGCAGTACTTC
-	13	TRBV28	-	TRBJ2-5	CASTGGVRETQYF	TGTGCCAGTACAGGGGGGGTAAGGGAGACCCAGTACTTC
-	17	TRBV12-3/TRBV12-4	few	TRBJ1-3	CASSSTDRPGSGNTIYF	TGTGCCAGCAGTAGTACTGACAGGCCCGGCTCTGGAAACACCATATATTTT
-	16	TRBV7-2	many	TRBJ2-2	CASSLGPAGSDGELFF	TGTGCCAGCAGCTTAGGTCCCGCGGGATCCGACGGGGAGCTGTTTTTT
TRBD1	15	TRBV6-5	many	TRBJ2-7	CASKTPGQGAREQYF	TGTGCCAGCAAAACACCGGGACAGGGGGCGCGGGAGCAGTACTTC
-	15	TRBV7-9	many	TRBJ2-3	CASSLVTGVKDTQYF	TGTGCCAGCAGCTTAGTGACGGGAGTCAAAGATACGCAGTATTTT
TRBD1	16	TRBV7-9	many	TRBJ1-2	CASSPDRGGANYGYTF	TGTGCCAGCAGCCCGGACAGGGGGGGAGCTAACTATGGCTACACCTTC
-	13	TRBV20-1	few	TRBJ2-7	CSASPQGPGEQYF	TGCAGTGCTAGTCCCCAGGGTCCGGGTGAGCAGTACTTC